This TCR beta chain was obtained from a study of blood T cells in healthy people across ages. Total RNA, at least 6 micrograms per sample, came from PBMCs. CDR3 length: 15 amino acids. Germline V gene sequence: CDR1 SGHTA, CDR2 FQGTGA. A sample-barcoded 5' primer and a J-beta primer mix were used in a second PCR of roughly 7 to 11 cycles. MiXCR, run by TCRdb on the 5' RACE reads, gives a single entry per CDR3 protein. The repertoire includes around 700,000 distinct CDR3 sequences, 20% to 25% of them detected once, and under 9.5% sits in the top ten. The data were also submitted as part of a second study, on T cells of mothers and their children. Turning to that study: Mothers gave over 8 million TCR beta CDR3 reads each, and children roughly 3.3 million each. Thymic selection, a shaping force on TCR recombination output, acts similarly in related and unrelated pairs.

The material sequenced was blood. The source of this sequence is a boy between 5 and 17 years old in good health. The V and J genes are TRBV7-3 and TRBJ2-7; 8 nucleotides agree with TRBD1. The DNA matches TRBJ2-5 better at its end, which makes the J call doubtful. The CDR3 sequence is CASSLTGQVWETQYF. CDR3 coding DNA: TGTGCCAGCAGCTTAACGGGACAGGTCTGGGAGACCCAGTACTTC.